The sequence of this T cell receptor beta chain was determined in a study of blood T cell repertoires in COVID-19. The overall study: Donors in the United States, Italy and Spain gave samples during acute or convalescent COVID-19.

Under the authors' procedure: Reference gene primer amplification gave estimated nucleated cell counts. This table comes from immunoSEQ multiplex PCR, and its TCRdb copy is limited to in-frame clones, with some not included. That table supplies the V and J calls and clone size; D and trimming were determined from the DNA. The data contain over 130,000 clones, about four fifths of them singletons. Those enrolled, adults aged about 18 to 95 years, came from around 24 US areas. Participant reports of clinical history set cohort assignment. With 0 bases clipped from V and 3 bases from J, the junction kept 2 bases outside the gene matches. CDR1 is LGHNA, CDR2 YNFKEQ, per germline. CDR3 length equals 16 residues.

This receptor was taken from a woman between 45 and 65 years old with acute COVID-19. The chain is built from TRBV4-2 and TRBJ2-7; 13 nucleotides align to TRBD2. Sequencing was carried out using PBMCs or T cells enriched from blood (not recorded which). The CDR3 region has the DNA TGTGCCAGCAGCCAAGATCGGACTAGCGGGAGCTACGAGCAGTACTTC. Amino acids: CASSQDRTSGSYEQYF.